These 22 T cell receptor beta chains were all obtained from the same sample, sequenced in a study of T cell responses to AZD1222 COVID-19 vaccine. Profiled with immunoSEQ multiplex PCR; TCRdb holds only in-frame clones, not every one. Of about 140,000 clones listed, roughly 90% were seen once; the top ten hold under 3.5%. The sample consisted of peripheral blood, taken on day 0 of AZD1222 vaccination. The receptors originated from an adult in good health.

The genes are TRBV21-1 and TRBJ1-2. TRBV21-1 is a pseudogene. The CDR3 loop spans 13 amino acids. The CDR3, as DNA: TGTGCCAGCAGCAAAGCGAGGGCAAATGGCTACACCTTC. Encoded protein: CASSKARANGYTF.

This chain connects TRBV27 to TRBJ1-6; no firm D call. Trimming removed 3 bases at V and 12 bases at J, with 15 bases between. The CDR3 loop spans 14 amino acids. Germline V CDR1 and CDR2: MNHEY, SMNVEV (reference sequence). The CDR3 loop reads CASSFGRVTVPLHF. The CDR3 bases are TGTGCCAGCAGTTTTGGCCGTGTTACCGTACCCCTCCACTTT.

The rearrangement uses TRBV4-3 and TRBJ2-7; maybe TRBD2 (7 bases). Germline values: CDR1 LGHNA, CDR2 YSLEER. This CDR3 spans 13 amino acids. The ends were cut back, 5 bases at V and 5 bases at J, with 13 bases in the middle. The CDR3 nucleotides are TGCGCCAGCAGCAAAGGGGGGGTTGACGAGCAGTACTTC. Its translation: CASSKGGVDEQYF.

The CDR3 DNA reads as TGTGCCAGCAGTGCCTTTCGGGACGGTTCACCCCTCCACTTT. It codes for CASSAFRDGSPLHF. The chain recombines TRBV28 with TRBJ1-6, with D possibly matching TRBD1 (5 bases). This CDR3 region has 14 residues. The ends were cut back, 5 bases at V and 9 bases at J, with 14 bases in the middle. Looked up from germline, CDR1 is MDHEN and CDR2 is SYDVKM.

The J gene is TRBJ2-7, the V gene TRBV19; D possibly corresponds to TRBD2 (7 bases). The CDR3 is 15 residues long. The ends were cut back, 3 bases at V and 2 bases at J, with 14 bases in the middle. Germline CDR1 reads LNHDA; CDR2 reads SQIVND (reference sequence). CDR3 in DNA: TGTGCCAGTAGTATTCGGGGAGGGACACCCTACGAGCAGTACTTC. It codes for CASSIRGGTPYEQYF.

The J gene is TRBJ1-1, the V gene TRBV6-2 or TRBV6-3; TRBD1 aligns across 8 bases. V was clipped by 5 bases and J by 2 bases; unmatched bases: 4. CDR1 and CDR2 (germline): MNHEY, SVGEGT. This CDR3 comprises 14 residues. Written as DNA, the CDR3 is TGTGCCAGCAGTCAGACAGGGGAAAACACTGAAGCTTTCTTT. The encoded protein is CASSQTGENTEAFF.

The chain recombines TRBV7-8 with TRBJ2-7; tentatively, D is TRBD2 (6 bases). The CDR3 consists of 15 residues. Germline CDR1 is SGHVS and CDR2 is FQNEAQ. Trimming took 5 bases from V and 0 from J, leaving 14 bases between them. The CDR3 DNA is TGTGCCAGCAGCCTCCGGGACTCGAGCTCCTACGAGCAGTACTTC. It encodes CASSLRDSSSYEQYF.

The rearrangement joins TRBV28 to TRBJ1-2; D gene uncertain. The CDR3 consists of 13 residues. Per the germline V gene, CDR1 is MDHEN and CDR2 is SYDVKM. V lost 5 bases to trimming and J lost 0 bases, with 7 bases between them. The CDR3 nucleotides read TGTGCCAGCAGTCTCAATCCTAACTATGGCTACACCTTC. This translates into CASSLNPNYGYTF.

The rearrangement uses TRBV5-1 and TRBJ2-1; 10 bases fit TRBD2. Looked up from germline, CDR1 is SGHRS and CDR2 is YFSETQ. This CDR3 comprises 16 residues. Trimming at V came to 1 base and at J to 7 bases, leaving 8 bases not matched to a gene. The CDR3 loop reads CASSLYSSGSLNEQFF. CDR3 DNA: TGCGCCAGCAGCTTGTACTCTAGCGGGAGTCTAAATGAGCAGTTCTTC.

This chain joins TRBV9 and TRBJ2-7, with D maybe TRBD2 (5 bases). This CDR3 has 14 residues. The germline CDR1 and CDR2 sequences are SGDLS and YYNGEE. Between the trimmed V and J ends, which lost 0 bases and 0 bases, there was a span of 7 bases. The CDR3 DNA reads TGTGCCAGCAGCGTAGTAGGGAGCTCCTACGAGCAGTACTTC. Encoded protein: CASSVVGSSYEQYF.

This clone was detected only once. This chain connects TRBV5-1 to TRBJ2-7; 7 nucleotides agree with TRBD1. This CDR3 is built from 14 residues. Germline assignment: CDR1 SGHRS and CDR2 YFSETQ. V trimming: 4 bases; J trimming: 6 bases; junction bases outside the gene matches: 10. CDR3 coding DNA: TGCGCCAGCAGCGGGTCGACAGGGTACGGCGAGCAGTACTTC. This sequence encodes CASSGSTGYGEQYF.

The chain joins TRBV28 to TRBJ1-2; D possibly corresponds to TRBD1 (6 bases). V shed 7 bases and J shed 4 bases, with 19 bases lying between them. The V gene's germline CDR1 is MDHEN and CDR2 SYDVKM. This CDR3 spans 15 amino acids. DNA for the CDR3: TGTGCCAGCACCCTAGGACTGGACAGTCCCTATGGCTACACCTTC. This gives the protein CASTLGLDSPYGYTF.

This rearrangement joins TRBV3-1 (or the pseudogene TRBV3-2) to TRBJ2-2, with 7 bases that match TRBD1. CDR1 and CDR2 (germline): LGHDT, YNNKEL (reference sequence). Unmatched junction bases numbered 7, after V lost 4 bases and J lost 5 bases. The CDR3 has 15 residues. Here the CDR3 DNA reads TGTGCCAGCAGCCCGACAGGGTTTGGGACCGGGGAGCTGTTTTTT. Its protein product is CASSPTGFGTGELFF.

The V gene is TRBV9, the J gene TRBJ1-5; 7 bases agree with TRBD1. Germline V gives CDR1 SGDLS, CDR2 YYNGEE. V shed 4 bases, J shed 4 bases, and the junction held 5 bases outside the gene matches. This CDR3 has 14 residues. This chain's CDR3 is CASSQGQINQPQHF. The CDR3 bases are TGTGCCAGCAGCCAGGGACAGATTAATCAGCCCCAGCATTTT.

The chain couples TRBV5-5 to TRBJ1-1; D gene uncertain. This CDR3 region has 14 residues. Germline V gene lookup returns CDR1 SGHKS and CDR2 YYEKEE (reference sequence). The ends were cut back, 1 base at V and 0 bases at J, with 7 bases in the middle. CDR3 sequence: CASSLLGMNTEAFF. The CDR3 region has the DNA TGTGCCAGCAGCTTGCTAGGGATGAACACTGAAGCTTTCTTT. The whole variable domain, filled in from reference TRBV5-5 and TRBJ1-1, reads DAGVTQSPTHLIKTRGQQVTLRCSPISGHKSVSWYQQVLGQGPQFIFQYYEKEERGRGNFPDRFSARQFPNYSSELNVNALLLGDSALYLCASSLLGMNTEAFFGQGTRLTVV.

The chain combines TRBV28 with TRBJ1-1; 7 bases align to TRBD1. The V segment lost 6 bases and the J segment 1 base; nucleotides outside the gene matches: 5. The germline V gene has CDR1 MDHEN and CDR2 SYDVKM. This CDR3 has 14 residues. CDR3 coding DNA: TGTGCCAGCAGAAGGACAGGTTGGAACACTGAAGCTTTCTTT. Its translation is CASRRTGWNTEAFF.

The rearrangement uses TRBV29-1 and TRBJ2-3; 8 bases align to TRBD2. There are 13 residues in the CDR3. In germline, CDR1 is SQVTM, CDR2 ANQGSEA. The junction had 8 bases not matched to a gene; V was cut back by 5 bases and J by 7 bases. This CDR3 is CSVSGSNRNTQYF. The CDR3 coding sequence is TGCAGCGTTAGCGGGAGTAATCGTAATACGCAGTATTTT.

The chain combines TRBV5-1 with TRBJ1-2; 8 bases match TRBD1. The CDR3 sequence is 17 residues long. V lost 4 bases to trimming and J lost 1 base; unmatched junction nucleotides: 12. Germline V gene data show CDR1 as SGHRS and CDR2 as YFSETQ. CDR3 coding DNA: TGCGCCAGCAGCATAGCTCCGGGACAGGTGGATAACTATGGCTACACCTTC. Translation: CASSIAPGQVDNYGYTF. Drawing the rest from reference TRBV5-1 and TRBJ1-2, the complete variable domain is KAGVTQTPRYLIKTRGQQVTLSCSPISGHRSVSWYQQTPGQGLQFLFEYFSETQRNKGNFPGRFSGRQFSNSRSEMNVSTLELGDSALYLCASSIAPGQVDNYGYTFGSGTRLTVV.

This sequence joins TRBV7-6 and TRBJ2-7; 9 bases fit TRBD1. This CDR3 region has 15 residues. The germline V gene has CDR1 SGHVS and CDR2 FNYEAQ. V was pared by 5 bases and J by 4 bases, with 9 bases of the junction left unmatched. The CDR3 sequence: CASSLEPGQGYEQYF. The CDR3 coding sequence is TGTGCCAGCAGCCTTGAGCCGGGACAGGGATACGAGCAGTACTTC.

CDR3 residues: CASSSRTGSSYEQYF. Here the CDR3 DNA reads TGCGCCAGCAGCTCCAGGACAGGGAGCTCCTACGAGCAGTACTTC. The V gene is TRBV5-1, the J gene TRBJ2-7; TRBD1 aligns across 8 bases. The CDR3 is made up of 15 amino acids. Per the germline V gene, CDR1 is SGHRS and CDR2 is YFSETQ. V gave up 3 bases and J gave up 0 bases; unmatched junction bases: 5.

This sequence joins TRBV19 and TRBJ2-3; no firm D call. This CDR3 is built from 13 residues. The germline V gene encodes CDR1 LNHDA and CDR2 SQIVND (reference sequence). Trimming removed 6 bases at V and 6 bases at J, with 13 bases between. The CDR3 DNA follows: TGTGCCAGTAGCAGGCGTCCGTTCGATACGCAGTATTTT. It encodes CASSRRPFDTQYF. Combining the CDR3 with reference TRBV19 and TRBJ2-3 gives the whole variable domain DGGITQSPKYLFRKEGQNVTLSCEQNLNHDAMYWYRQDPGQGLRLIYYSQIVNDFQKGDIAEGYSVSREKKESFPLTVTSAQKNPTAFYLCASSRRPFDTQYFGPGTRLTVL.

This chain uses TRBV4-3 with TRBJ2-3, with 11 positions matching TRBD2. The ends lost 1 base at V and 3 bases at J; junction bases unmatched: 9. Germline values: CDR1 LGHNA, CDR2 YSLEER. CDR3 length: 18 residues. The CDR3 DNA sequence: TGCGCCAGCAGCCAAGTAATAGCGGGAGGGACTACGACAGATACGCAGTATTTT. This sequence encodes CASSQVIAGGTTTDTQYF.